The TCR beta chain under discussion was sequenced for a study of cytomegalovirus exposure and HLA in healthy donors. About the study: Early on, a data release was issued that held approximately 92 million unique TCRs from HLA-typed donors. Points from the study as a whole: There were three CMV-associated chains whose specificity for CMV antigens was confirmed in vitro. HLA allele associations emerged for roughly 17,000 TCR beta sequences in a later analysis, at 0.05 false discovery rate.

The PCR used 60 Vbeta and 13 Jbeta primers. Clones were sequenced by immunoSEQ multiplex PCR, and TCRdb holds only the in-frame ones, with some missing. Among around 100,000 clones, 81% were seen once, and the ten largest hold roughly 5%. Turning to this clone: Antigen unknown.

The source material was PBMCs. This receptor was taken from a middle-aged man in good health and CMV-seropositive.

Here the CDR3 DNA reads TGTGCCAGCAGCGGAGTAGCGGGAGGGCGCTACAATGAGCAGTTCTTC. Translating gives CASSGVAGGRYNEQFF. The chain uses TRBV4-2 and TRBJ2-1, with 11 bases that match TRBD2. V lost 5 bases, J lost 3 bases, and 6 bases stayed unmatched. The germline gives CDR1 LGHNA, CDR2 YNFKEQ. The length of the CDR3 is 16 residues.